This is a list of T cell receptor beta chains from one sample in a study of sequential checkpoint blockade in melanoma. The repertoire was sequenced with immunoSEQ multiplex PCR; TCRdb's copy has only in-frame clones and lacks some. The sample lists about 1,400 clones, less than 25% seen once, with around 8.2% in the top ten. The sequencing used tumor tissue (inferred from file names), collected from a patient given nivolumab and ipilimumab in sequence. Receptors originate from a human donor with melanoma. Each CDR3 is given without its conserved first and last residue.

v_call	j_call	cdr3_aa
TRBV11-3	TRBJ2-2	ASSSPTSGHTGELF
TRBV18	TRBJ1-3	ASSPQGADGNTIY
TRBV19	TRBJ1-5	ASRQGASNQPQH
TRBV6-8	TRBJ2-3	ASRPHLVTNTDTQY
TRBV25-1	TRBJ2-2	ASSDPGYTGELF
TRBV6-8	TRBJ2-1	ASSVTGGVEQF
TRBV28	TRBJ1-6	ASSPVGGQGNSPLH
TRBV6-8	TRBJ2-2	ASSPLGVGGTGELF
TRBV19	TRBJ1-2	ASSIREGYT
TRBV6-8	TRBJ2-1	ASSKVQNLLSEQF